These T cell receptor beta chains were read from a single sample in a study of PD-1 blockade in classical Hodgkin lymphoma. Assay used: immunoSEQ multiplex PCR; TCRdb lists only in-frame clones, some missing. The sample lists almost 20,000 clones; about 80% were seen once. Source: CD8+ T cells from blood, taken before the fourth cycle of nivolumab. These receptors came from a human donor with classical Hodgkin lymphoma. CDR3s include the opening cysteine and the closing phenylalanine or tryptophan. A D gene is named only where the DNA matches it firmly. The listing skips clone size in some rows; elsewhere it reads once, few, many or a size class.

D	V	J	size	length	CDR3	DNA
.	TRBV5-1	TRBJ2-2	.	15	CASSLLTPNTGELFF	TGCGCCAGCAGCTTATTGACCCCGAACACCGGGGAGCTGTTTTTT
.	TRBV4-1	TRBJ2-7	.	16	CASSQESPGFPYEQYF	TGCGCCAGCAGCCAAGAATCCCCAGGCTTCCCCTACGAGCAGTACTTC
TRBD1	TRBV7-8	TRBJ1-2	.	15	CASSLAAGGSYGYTF	TGTGCCAGCAGCTTAGCGGCAGGGGGCAGCTATGGCTACACCTTC
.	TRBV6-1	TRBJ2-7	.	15	CASSVTGTSSYEQYF	TGTGCCAGCAGCGTGACAGGGACTTCATCCTACGAGCAGTACTTC
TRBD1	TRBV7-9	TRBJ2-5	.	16	CASSQLTGGPGETQYF	TGTGCCAGCAGCCAATTAACAGGGGGCCCGGGGGAGACCCAGTACTTC
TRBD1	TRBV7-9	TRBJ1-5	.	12	CASRLGTGLWHF	TGTGCCAGCAGACTAGGGACAGGTCTGTGGCATTTT
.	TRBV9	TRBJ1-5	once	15	CASSVGGGINQPQHF	TGTGCCAGCAGCGTAGGAGGGGGAATTAATCAGCCCCAGCATTTT
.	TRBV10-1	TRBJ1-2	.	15	CASSSVPWTNYGYTF	TGCGCCAGCAGTTCTGTACCCTGGACAAACTATGGCTACACCTTC
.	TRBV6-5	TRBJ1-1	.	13	CASSYVRLGEAFF	TGTGCCAGCAGTTACGTACGGTTAGGTGAAGCTTTCTTT
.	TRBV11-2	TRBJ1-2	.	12	CASSTGSLGYTF	TGTGCCAGCAGCACAGGCAGTCTTGGCTACACCTTC
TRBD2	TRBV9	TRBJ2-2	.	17	CASSVGPLAGNTGELFF	TGTGCCAGCAGCGTTGGTCCTCTAGCGGGGAACACCGGGGAGCTGTTTTTT
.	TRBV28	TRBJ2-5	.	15	CASSLPNRDMQTQYF	TGTGCCAGCAGTTTACCGAACAGGGACATGCAGACCCAGTACTTC
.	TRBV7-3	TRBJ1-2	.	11	CASSLGGQLTF	TGTGCCAGCAGCTTAGGGGGTCAGTTGACCTTC
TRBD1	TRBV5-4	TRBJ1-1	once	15	CASSFTDRGSTEAFF	TGTGCCAGCAGCTTTACTGACAGGGGGAGCACTGAAGCTTTCTTT
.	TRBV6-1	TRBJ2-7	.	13	CASSESGSYEQYF	TGTGCCAGCAGTGAATCAGGCTCCTACGAGCAGTACTTC
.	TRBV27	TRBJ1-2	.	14	CASSPWAGSYGYTF	TGTGCCAGCAGTCCCTGGGCGGGCTCCTATGGCTACACCTTC
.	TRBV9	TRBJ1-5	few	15	CASSVAGGDGQPQHF	TGTGCCAGCAGCGTAGCTGGCGGGGACGGGCAGCCCCAGCATTTT
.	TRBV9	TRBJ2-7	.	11	CASSVGYEQYF	TGTGCCAGCAGCGTAGGCTACGAGCAGTACTTC
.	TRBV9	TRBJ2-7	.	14	CASSVGHNSYEQYF	TGTGCCAGCAGCGTCGGACATAACTCCTACGAGCAGTACTTC
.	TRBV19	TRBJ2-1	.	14	CASNYGLGRSEQFF	TGTGCCAGTAATTACGGCCTTGGACGGTCTGAGCAGTTCTTC
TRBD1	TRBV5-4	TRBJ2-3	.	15	CASSSGTGDTDTQYF	TGTGCCAGCAGTTCCGGGACAGGGGATACAGATACGCAGTATTTT
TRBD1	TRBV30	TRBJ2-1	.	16	CAWDPQGAGSYNEQFF	TGTGCCTGGGACCCACAGGGGGCCGGTTCCTACAATGAGCAGTTCTTC
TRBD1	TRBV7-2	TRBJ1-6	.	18	CASSFGTGGRSYNSPLHF	TGTGCCAGCAGCTTCGGGACAGGGGGGAGATCCTATAATTCACCCCTCCACTTT
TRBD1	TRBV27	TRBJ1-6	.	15	CASSLLGDRGGALHF	TGTGCCAGCAGTTTATTAGGGGACAGGGGGGGGGCCCTCCACTTT
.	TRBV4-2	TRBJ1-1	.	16	CASSQDLAKYGTEAFF	TGTGCCAGCAGCCAAGACTTGGCCAAATATGGCACTGAAGCTTTCTTT
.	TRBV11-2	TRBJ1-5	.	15	CASSPHRTRDKTQHF	TGTGCCAGCAGCCCACACAGGACCCGGGACAAGACCCAGCATTTT
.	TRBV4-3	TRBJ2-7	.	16	CASSRAMGGGTYEQYF	TGCGCCAGCAGCCGGGCTATGGGGGGCGGCACCTACGAGCAGTACTTC
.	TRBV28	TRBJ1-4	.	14	CASSRVRDPEKLFF	TGTGCCAGCAGCCGGGTCCGGGACCCTGAAAAACTGTTTTTT
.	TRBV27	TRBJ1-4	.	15	CASSLEQGGGEKLFF	TGTGCCAGCAGTTTAGAACAGGGAGGTGGAGAAAAACTGTTTTTT
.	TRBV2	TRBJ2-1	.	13	CASNGAGTNEQFF	TGTGCCAGCAATGGCGCAGGGACCAATGAGCAGTTCTTC
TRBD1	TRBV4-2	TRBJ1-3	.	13	CASSLGQGNTIYF	TGTGCCAGCAGCCTGGGACAGGGAAACACCATATATTTT
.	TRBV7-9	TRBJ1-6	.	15	CASRSEDGLNSPLHF	TGTGCCAGCAGGTCTGAGGATGGATTAAATTCACCCCTCCACTTT
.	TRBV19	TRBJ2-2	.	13	CASSIGRPGELFF	TGTGCCAGTAGTATTGGCAGGCCCGGGGAGCTGTTTTTT
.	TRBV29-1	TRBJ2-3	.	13	CSGSGWIADTQYF	TGCAGCGGGTCTGGGTGGATTGCAGATACGCAGTATTTT
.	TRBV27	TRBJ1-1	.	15	CASSSRVGMNTEAFF	TGTGCCAGCAGTTCCCGTGTAGGTATGAACACTGAAGCTTTCTTT
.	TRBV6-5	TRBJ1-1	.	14	CASSYSGHPLEAFF	TGTGCCAGCAGTTACTCCGGACATCCCCTTGAAGCTTTCTTT
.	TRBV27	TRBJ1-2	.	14	CASSWAAAGYGYTF	TGTGCCAGCAGTTGGGCTGCGGCAGGGTATGGCTACACCTTC
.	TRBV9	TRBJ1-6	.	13	CASSMRTNSPLHF	TGTGCCAGCAGCATGCGAACGAATTCACCCCTCCACTTT
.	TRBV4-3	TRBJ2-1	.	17	CASSQDGHRSRYNEQFF	TGCGCCAGCAGCCAAGATGGCCACAGGTCTCGATACAATGAGCAGTTCTTC
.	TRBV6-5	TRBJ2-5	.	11	CASVQGGTQYF	TGTGCCAGCGTCCAGGGGGGGACCCAGTACTTC
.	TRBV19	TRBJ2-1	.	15	CASTGGLGSYNEQFF	TGTGCCAGTACCGGGGGCCTGGGCTCCTACAATGAGCAGTTCTTC
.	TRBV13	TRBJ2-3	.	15	CASSLRGADTDTQYF	TGTGCCAGCAGCTTAAGAGGGGCAGACACAGATACGCAGTATTTT
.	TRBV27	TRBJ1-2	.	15	CASQGLGDLNYGYTF	TGTGCCAGCCAGGGTTTGGGTGACCTTAACTATGGCTACACCTTC
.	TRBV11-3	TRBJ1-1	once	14	CASSLGRGDTEAFF	TGTGCCAGCAGCTTAGGTAGGGGAGACACTGAAGCTTTCTTT
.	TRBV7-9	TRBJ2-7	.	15	CASRASSVNPYEQYF	TGTGCCAGCAGGGCCTCGTCCGTGAATCCCTACGAGCAGTACTTC
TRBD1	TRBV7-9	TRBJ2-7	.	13	CASSPGQYYEQYF	TGTGCCAGCAGCCCGGGACAGTACTACGAGCAGTACTTC
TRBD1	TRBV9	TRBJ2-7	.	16	CASSGGGQGHSYEQYF	TGTGCCAGCAGCGGAGGCGGACAGGGCCACTCCTACGAGCAGTACTTC
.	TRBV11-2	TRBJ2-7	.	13	CASSLGPTYEQYF	TGTGCCAGCAGCTTAGGGCCCACCTACGAGCAGTACTTC
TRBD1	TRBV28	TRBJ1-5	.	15	CASSLTGQGSQPQHF	TGTGCCAGCAGTTTGACCGGACAGGGTAGCCAGCCCCAGCATTTT
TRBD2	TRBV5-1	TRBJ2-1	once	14	CASLNSGGNNEQFF	TGCGCCAGCCTGAACAGCGGGGGCAACAATGAGCAGTTCTTC
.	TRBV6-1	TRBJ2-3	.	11	CASRKGPTQYF	TGTGCCAGCAGAAAAGGTCCTACGCAGTATTTT
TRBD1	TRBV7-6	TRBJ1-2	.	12	CASSPTGGGYTF	TGTGCCAGCAGCCCTACAGGGGGAGGCTACACCTTC
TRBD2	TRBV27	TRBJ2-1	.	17	CASSLSTSGGYYNEQFF	TGTGCCAGCAGTTTATCGACTAGCGGGGGATATTACAATGAGCAGTTCTTC
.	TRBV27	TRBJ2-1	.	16	CASSSTLGVSYNEQFF	TGTGCCAGCAGTTCAACTCTAGGGGTTTCCTACAATGAGCAGTTCTTC
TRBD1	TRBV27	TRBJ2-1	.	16	CASSLTTGGSYNEQFF	TGTGCCAGCAGTCTTACTACAGGGGGCTCCTACAATGAGCAGTTCTTC